The present entry profiles one TCR beta chain with its context. Its target antigen remains unknown. There are no base qualities to consult, and no much larger clone falls within one base. Thawed PBMCs were FACS-sorted into unstimulated Tregs (CD4+CD25+CD127-), CD4+ non-Tregs (CD4+CD25-), CD4 cells and CD8 cells. Prior to Treg sorting, thawed PBMCs were rested overnight with about 190 IU/ml IL-2 at 37 degrees C. Blood from healthy controls was obtained either from healthy volunteers or as purchased buffy coats. Healthy control blood was processed to PBMCs by Ficoll density gradient and cryopreserved, and patient PBMCs were collected before and after transplant. For TCRbeta CDR3 sequencing, genomic DNA was extracted from sorted cells using the QIAGEN DNeasy Blood and Tissue Kit. High-throughput TCRbeta CDR3 sequencing, which included PCR amplification with bias correction and internal controls, was done commercially through immunoSEQ. On the study's bioinformatics: Unique productive TCRbeta sequences were defined by CDR3 nucleotide sequence where primers matched, otherwise by CDR3 amino acid sequence with Vbeta and Jbeta genes. Sorting error was corrected by removing sequences shared between sorted populations at a frequency ratio of 2:1 or less, and the remaining shared sequences were assigned to the higher population. Donor-reactive sequences were defined as at least 5-fold expanded in CFSE-low cells versus unstimulated cells, with frequency of at least 0.01% in CFSE-low cells. Repertoire divergence was quantified by Jensen-Shannon divergence calculated from the top 100 TCRbeta sequences ranked by frequency. For any sample with multiple sequencing runs, sorting error was corrected in each run separately before the runs were pooled. In TCRdb, the immuneACCESS table is reduced to in-frame sequences with V and J assigned. These tables do not hold every clone; where another copy was compared, an unresolved V gene accounts for under half, and the others remain unexplained. V and J calls and clone size are copied from that table; D and trimming were computed from the DNA. Across this sample there are 50,000 or so clones, with about 90% seen only once. The ten largest make up 0.55% to 0.75% of the sample.

This entry comes from a study of Tregs in tolerant kidney transplant recipients (dated by TCRdb to between 2018 and 2020). Regarding the complete study: The study applied TCRbeta sequencing to find donor-specific regulatory T cells before combined kidney and bone marrow transplantation and then followed those same cells after transplant. TCRbeta repertoire sequencing was used in 3 healthy controls to compare several methods for expanding Tregs specific for an allogeneic donor. Overall results and qualifications from the work: Expanding Tregs with activated donor B cells appeared to identify the most biologically relevant and donor-specific TCRbeta repertoire. Biological reproducibility was not directly addressed, though technical replication error appeared minimal. Because only a small number of patients were included, the study had limitations, and the results will need to be validated in larger populations as well as under other immunosuppression protocols.

In the germline V gene, CDR1 corresponds to SNHLY and CDR2 to FYNNEI. The CDR3 spans 11 residues, from the cysteine through the phenylalanine. The kept DNA is CDR3 alone, 33 bases in frame from the first base. A distance of 12 bases separates the germline ends of V and J, which lose 9 bases and 9 bases respectively. The chain joins TRBV2 to TRBJ2-1, with TRBD1 as a weak D call on 5 bases. The source material was Tregs from blood. This TCR was sampled from a human donor in good health. The CDR3 protein: CASKGQFEQFF. The bases are TGTGCCAGTAAGGGGCAGTTTGAGCAGTTCTTC.